The T cell receptor (beta chain) described here comes from a study of Tregs in tolerant kidney transplant recipients. V lost 3 bases to trimming and J lost 0 bases; unmatched junction nucleotides: 6. Germline lookup yields CDR1 SGHDT and CDR2 YYEEEE. The CDR3 consists of 16 residues. Data came from immunoSEQ multiplex PCR; TCRdb stores just in-frame clones and leaves some out. The repertoire holds approximately 81,000 clones, with around 90% as singletons. Mixed chimerism was transient after nonmyeloablative marrow transplants from related graft donors. CD4+CD25+CD127- Tregs, CD4+CD25- non-Tregs, CD4 and CD8 cells were sorted. In regard to this clone: The antigen is undetermined.

Regarding the study as a whole: Biological reproducibility was not directly addressed in this study. Few patients were studied, so findings need validation in larger groups.

The V gene is TRBV5-6, the J gene TRBJ1-1; TRBD1 matches at 9 bases. This receptor was identified in a human patient who received a combined kidney and bone marrow transplant. Some of the T cells might come from the graft donor. The sequencing here drew on CD4+ T cells from blood (PBMCs), taken 24 months after the transplant. CDR3 residues: CASSSGTGNMNTEAFF. CDR3 in DNA: TGTGCCAGCAGCTCCGGGACAGGGAACATGAACACTGAAGCTTTCTTT.